This TCR beta chain was identified during a study of PD-1 blockade in mismatch repair-deficient tumors. This clone was seen more than once but under ten times. The CDR3 runs to 15 residues. Trimming stripped 4 bases from V and 9 bases from J, with 19 bases between. CDR1 and CDR2 (germline): LNHDA, SQIVND (reference sequence). Sequencing used immunoSEQ multiplex PCR; TCRdb keeps in-frame clones, though not all of them. The sample lists about 38,000 clones, roughly 80% occurring once. This receptor was obtained from an adult with mismatch repair-deficient cancer. The chain has TRBV19 and TRBJ2-1; D is perhaps TRBD2 (6 bases). The material was peripheral blood, obtained 4 weeks after starting pembrolizumab. In DNA form, the CDR3 reads TGTGCCAGTAGTAACATAGGGGAGGCCTACGGTGAGCAGTTCTTC. As protein: CASSNIGEAYGEQFF.